The T cell receptor beta chain described here comes from a study of early T cells in non-severe SARS-CoV-2 infection. Researchers attached unique molecular identifiers to individual cDNA molecules. TCRdb re-called the 5' RACE reads with MiXCR, one entry per CDR3 protein. In the table there are 60,000 or so distinct CDR3 sequences, 10% to 15% of which are singletons. This CDR3 region has 14 residues. V dropped 3 bases and J dropped 6 bases, with 12 bases sitting between them. CDR1 is LNHDA and CDR2 is SQIVND in the germline V gene (reference sequence). The sample taken for sequencing was whole blood. This TCR derives from an adult who was a healthcare worker with PCR-confirmed SARS-CoV-2 infection or an uninfected control (not recorded which). The rearrangement uses TRBV19 and TRBJ1-5; tentatively, D is TRBD1 (6 bases). The CDR3 spells CASSIPGGRQPQHF. CDR3 in DNA: TGTGCCAGTAGTATTCCCGGGGGCCGTCAGCCCCAGCATTTT.